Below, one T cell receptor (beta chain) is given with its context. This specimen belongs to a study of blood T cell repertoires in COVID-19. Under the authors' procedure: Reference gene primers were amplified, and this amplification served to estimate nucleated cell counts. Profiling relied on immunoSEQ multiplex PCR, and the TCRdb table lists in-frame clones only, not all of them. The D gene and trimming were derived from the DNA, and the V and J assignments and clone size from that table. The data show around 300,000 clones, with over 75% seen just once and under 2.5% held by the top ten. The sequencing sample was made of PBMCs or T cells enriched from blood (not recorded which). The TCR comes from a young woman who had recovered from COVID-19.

CDR3 protein: CASSPASGDYNEQFF. CDR3 coding DNA: TGTGCCAGCAGCCCCGCCAGCGGGGACTACAATGAGCAGTTCTTC. The chain has TRBV6-5 and TRBJ2-1; TRBD2 matches 7 bases. The germline V gene encodes CDR1 MNHEY and CDR2 SVGAGI. The V gene end was trimmed by 6 bases and the J gene end by 3 bases; junction bases not matched to a gene: 8. CDR3 length: 15 amino acids.